One and the same sample provided the 5 T cell receptor beta chains below, sequenced in a study of neurological immune-mediated disorders. TCRdb re-called the 5' RACE reads through MiXCR, storing one row per CDR3 protein. The sample has tens of thousands of distinct CDR3 sequences; 4.5% are singletons. The sequencing sample was made of PBMCs. These receptors came from a man under 40 with multiple sclerosis.

A note on this clonotype: Since a much larger clone is just one base distant, this may be a read error. The gene calls are TRBV27 and TRBJ1-4; no clear D gene. Germline V gene data show CDR1 as MNHEY and CDR2 as SMNVEV (reference sequence). The CDR3 loop spans 15 amino acids. Trimming took 8 bases from V and 4 from J, leaving 17 bases between them. As DNA, the CDR3 is TGTGCCAGCGCCATAAACAGCAAGCGTAATGAAAAACTGTTTTTT. The encoded protein is CASAINSKRNEKLFF.

This clonotype was observed at least ten times. The rearrangement uses TRBV9 and TRBJ1-5; possible D gene TRBD1, 6 bases. Trimming left V 0 bases short and J 12 bases short, with 16 bases between. CDR3 length: 14 amino acids. Looked up from germline, CDR1 is SGDLS and CDR2 is YYNGEE. CDR3 nucleotides: TGTGCCAGCAGCGTAGGACAGGATCCCACTTACCAGCATTTT. It codes for CASSVGQDPTYQHF.

At least ten counts were recorded for this clonotype. V usage is TRBV7-2 and J usage is TRBJ1-5, with 9 bases aligning to TRBD1. Germline loops: CDR1 SGHTA, CDR2 FQGNSA. J was trimmed by 9 bases and V by 0 bases; bases with no gene match: 9. The CDR3 length is 16 residues. The DNA for the CDR3 is TGTGCCAGCAGCTTAGCGGGAGGGGGACAGGGAGGGCCCCAGCATTTT. It specifies CASSLAGGGQGGPQHF.

Many counts were recorded for this clonotype. The chain has TRBV6-1 and TRBJ2-2; 9 nucleotides match TRBD1. The CDR3 covers 15 residues. After removal of 3 bases from V and 8 bases from J, the junction contained 7 bases not matched to a gene. CDR1 and CDR2 from the germline V gene are MNHNS and SASEGT. The CDR3 here is CASSDGTGSSGELFF. The CDR3 nucleotides are TGTGCCAGCAGTGACGGGACAGGGAGTTCGGGGGAGCTGTTTTTT.

The J gene is TRBJ1-1, the V gene TRBV2; D gene ambiguous. Germline CDR1 is SNHLY and CDR2 is FYNNEI. V was shortened by 5 bases and J by 4 bases, with 14 bases between the two germline ends. The CDR3 spans 14 residues. In DNA form, the CDR3 reads TGTGCCAGCAGTCAAACGAGGATAGGCACTGAAGCTTTCTTT. Encoded protein: CASSQTRIGTEAFF. The full variable domain, its missing parts supplied by reference TRBV2 and TRBJ1-1, is EPEVTQTPSHQVTQMGQEVILRCVPISNHLYFYWYRQILGQKVEFLVSFYNNEISEKSEIFDDQFSVERPDGSNFTLKIRSTKLEDSAMYFCASSQTRIGTEAFFGQGTRLTVV.